The 5 T cell receptor beta chains reported below all come from one sample, sequenced in a study of molecular identifiers for immune sequencing clone quantification. Using its own MiXCR run on the PCR reads, TCRdb lists one record per CDR3 protein. The sample comprises about 40,000 distinct CDR3 sequences, approximately 22% of which are singletons, and about 0.93% rests with the top ten. Material for sequencing was naive CD8+ T cells from blood, with Jurkat cell RNA spiked in. Subset in this sample: FACS-sorted CD8+CD4-CCR7+CD45RA+ naive T cells. The receptor set was obtained from a human donor in good health. Some libraries in this study had Jurkat cell RNA spiked in.

This clonotype was observed many times. The J gene is TRBJ2-3, the V gene TRBV28, with D perhaps given as TRBD1 or TRBD2 (5 bases each). This CDR3 spans 15 amino acids. V was shortened by 6 bases and J by 1 base, with 14 bases between the two germline ends. The germline gives CDR1 MDHEN, CDR2 SYDVKM. CDR3 nucleotide sequence: TGTGCCAGCAGCAAAACAGGACTCGGCACAGATACGCAGTATTTT. Translated: CASSKTGLGTDTQYF.

Points on this clonotype: A read error is possible here, since a much larger clone lies one base away. V usage is TRBV19 and J usage is TRBJ1-4; perhaps TRBD1 as D (5 bases). CDR1 and CDR2 from the germline V gene are LNHDA and SQIVND (reference sequence). The CDR3 runs 14 residues. V gave up 5 bases and J gave up 0 bases, with 7 bases separating them. CDR3 in DNA: TGTGCCAGTAGTGTGACAGCAACTAATGAAAAACTGTTTTTT. Protein sequence: CASSVTATNEKLFF.

This rearrangement joins TRBV29-1 to TRBJ2-3, with D perhaps matching TRBD1 or TRBD2 (6 bases each). V was cut by 0 bases and J by 4 bases, with 14 bases left in between. CDR1 and CDR2 from the germline V gene are SQVTM and ANQGSEA. This CDR3 is 15 amino acids long. The CDR3 DNA reads TGCAGCGTTGAAGACAAGGGGGGACCGGCAGATACGCAGTATTTT. Protein sequence: CSVEDKGGPADTQYF.

This clonotype was seen only once. A clone one base away is much larger, so this may be a read error. The J gene is TRBJ2-5, the V gene TRBV7-6; a weak D match, TRBD1 (6 bases). CDR1 is SGHVS, CDR2 FNYEAQ, per germline. The CDR3 runs to 11 residues. The CDR3 reads CAGSDRETQYF. In nucleotides, the CDR3 is TGTGCCGGCAGCGACAGGGAGACCCAGTACTTC.

This clonotype was counted many times. J is TRBJ2-2 and V is TRBV24-1; TRBD2 is a possible D gene (5 bases). Germline V gene sequence: CDR1 KGHDR, CDR2 SFDVKD. CDR3 length equals 13 residues. V was clipped by 6 bases and J by 3 bases, with 7 bases between them. CDR3 nucleotides: TGTGCCACCAGTTCGGGGTACACCGGGGAGCTGTTTTTT. Translating it yields CATSSGYTGELFF.